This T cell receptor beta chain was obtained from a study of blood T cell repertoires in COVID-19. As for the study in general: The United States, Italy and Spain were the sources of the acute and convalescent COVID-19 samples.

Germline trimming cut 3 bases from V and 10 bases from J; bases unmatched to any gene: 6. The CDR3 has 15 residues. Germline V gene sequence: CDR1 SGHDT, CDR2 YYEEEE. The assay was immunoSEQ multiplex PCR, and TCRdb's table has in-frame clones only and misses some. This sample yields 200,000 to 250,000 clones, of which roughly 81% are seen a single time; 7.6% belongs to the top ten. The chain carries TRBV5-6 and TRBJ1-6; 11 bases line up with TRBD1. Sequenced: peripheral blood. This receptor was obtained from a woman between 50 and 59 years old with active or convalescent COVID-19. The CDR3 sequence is CASSSRTGGDSPLHF. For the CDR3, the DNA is TGTGCCAGCAGCTCACGGACAGGGGGCGACTCACCCCTCCACTTT.